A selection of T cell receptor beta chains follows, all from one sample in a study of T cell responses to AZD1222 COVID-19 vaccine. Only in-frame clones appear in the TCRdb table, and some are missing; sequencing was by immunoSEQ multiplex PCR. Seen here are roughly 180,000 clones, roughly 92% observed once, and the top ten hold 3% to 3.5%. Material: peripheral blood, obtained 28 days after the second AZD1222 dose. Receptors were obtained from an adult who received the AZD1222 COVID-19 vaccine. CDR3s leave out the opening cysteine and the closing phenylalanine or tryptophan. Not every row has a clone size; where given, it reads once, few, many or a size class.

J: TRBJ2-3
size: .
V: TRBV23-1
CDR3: ASSQKVEGTDTQY

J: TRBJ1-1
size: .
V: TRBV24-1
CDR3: ATSDWRNTEAF

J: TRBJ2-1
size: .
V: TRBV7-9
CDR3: ASSFPTGDNEQF

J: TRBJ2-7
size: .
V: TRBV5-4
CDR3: ASSLYTSYEQY

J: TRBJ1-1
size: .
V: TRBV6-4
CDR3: ASSQTGVAAEAF

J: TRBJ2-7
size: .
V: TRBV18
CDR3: ASSADRYEQY

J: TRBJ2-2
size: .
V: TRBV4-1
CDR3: ASSPPTGGVTGELF

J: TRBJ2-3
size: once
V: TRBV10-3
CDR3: ATRGRSDTQY

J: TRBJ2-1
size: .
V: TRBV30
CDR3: AWSDAGAEQF

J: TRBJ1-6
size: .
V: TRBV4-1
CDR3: ASSQLIGSPLH

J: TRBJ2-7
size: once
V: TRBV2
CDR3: ASGLGGSYEQY

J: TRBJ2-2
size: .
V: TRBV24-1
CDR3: ATSDSFSGTGPTGELF

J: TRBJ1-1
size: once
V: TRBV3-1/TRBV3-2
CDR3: ASSSFDTEAF

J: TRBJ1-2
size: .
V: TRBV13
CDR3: ASSSGTDIYGYT

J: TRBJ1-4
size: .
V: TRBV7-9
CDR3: ASTVFLDRTNEKLF

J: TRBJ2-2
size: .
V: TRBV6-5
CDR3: ASSYSTPPGELF

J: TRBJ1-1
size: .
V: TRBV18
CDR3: ASSPSPNTEAF

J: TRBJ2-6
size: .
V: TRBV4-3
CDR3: ASSPEVGAFPSGANVLT

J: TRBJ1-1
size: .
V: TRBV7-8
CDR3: ASSPNRVGNTEAF

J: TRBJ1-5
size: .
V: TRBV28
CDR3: ASSLGTGDQPQH

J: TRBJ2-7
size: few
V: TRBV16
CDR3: ASSQWAGGYEQY

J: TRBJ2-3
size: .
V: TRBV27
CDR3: ASKPYKGPDTQY